The 22 T cell receptor beta chains presented below share a single source sample, sequenced in a study of blood T cell repertoires in COVID-19. Some clones are missing from TCRdb's copy, which holds only in-frame ones; the method was immunoSEQ multiplex PCR. The table shows about 91,000 clones, with roughly 71% occurring only once. What was sequenced was peripheral blood. These receptors were taken from an elderly woman with acute or convalescent COVID-19.

This clone was recorded a few times. This sequence joins TRBV7-9 and TRBJ1-6, with D perhaps matching TRBD1 (5 bases). Germline CDR1 reads SEHNR; CDR2 reads FQNEAQ (reference sequence). V lost 6 bases and J 5 bases, leaving 14 bases between the germline ends. The CDR3 totals 15 residues. This CDR3 reads CASRPDGGNNSPLHF. The CDR3 DNA reads as TGTGCCAGCAGGCCCGACGGGGGAAATAATTCACCCCTCCACTTT.

This clone was detected a few times. The chain couples TRBV27 to TRBJ1-4; a possible D gene is TRBD1 (6 bases). The CDR3 sequence is 15 residues long. CDR1 and CDR2 from the germline V gene are MNHEY and SMNVEV (reference sequence). Trimming pared 7 bases from V and 6 bases from J, leaving 18 bases between. The CDR3 DNA sequence: TGTGCCAGCACCTCGGGGGGGGCTGTATATGAAAAACTGTTTTTT. It yields the protein CASTSGGAVYEKLFF. The whole variable domain, remainder taken from reference TRBV27 and TRBJ1-4, is EAQVTQNPRYLITVTGKKLTVTCSQNMNHEYMSWYRQDPGLGLRQIYYSMNVEVTDKGDVPEGYKVSRKEKRNFPLILESPSPNQTSLYFCASTSGGAVYEKLFFGSGTQLSVL.

The chain employs TRBV5-1 and TRBJ2-7, with 8 bases that match TRBD2. The CDR3 has 16 amino acids. Germline CDR1 is SGHRS and CDR2 is YFSETQ. V shed 4 bases, J shed 7 bases, and the junction held 16 bases outside the gene matches. The CDR3 nucleotides read TGCGCCAGCAGCGTTTTCACGGGAGGGAGCTCTCAAGAGCAGTACTTC. It encodes CASSVFTGGSSQEQYF. Full variable domain (rest looked up from reference TRBV5-1 and TRBJ2-7): KAGVTQTPRYLIKTRGQQVTLSCSPISGHRSVSWYQQTPGQGLQFLFEYFSETQRNKGNFPGRFSGRQFSNSRSEMNVSTLELGDSALYLCASSVFTGGSSQEQYFGPGTRLTVT.

This sequence joins TRBV3-1 (or the pseudogene TRBV3-2) and TRBJ1-1; D call uncertain. This CDR3 region has 11 residues. Germline values: CDR1 LGHDT, CDR2 YNNKEL (reference sequence). The V and J ends lost 1 base and 10 bases respectively, with 7 bases between them. The chain's CDR3 is CASSQGQAAFF. The DNA for the CDR3 is TGTGCCAGCAGCCAAGGCCAGGCAGCTTTCTTT.

The chain carries TRBV9 and TRBJ1-3; possibly TRBD1 for D (6 bases). Germline CDR1 reads SGDLS; CDR2 reads YYNGEE. The CDR3 runs 14 residues. Trimming shortened V by 3 bases and J by 4 bases, and 11 bases separated the two germline ends. Here the CDR3 reads CASSDRVTGNTIYF. The CDR3 DNA reads as TGTGCCAGCAGCGACAGGGTCACGGGAAACACCATATATTTT.

The chain joins TRBV7-9 to TRBJ1-6, with TRBD1 as a possible D gene (5 bases). CDR3 size: 14 residues. Trimming pared 1 base from V and 7 bases from J, leaving 8 bases between. Germline V gives CDR1 SEHNR, CDR2 FQNEAQ (reference sequence). This CDR3 reads CASSLEGKNSPLHF. CDR3 DNA sequence: TGTGCCAGCAGCTTAGAGGGGAAAAATTCACCCCTCCACTTT.

The chain recombines TRBV7-2 with TRBJ2-5, with TRBD2 identical over 10 bases. The CDR3 has 15 amino acids. Germline V gene data show CDR1 as SGHTA and CDR2 as FQGNSA. The V gene end was trimmed by 1 base and the J gene end by 5 bases; junction bases not matched to a gene: 4. The chain's CDR3 is CASSLGTGLAETQYF. The CDR3 DNA follows: TGTGCCAGCAGCTTAGGAACGGGACTAGCGGAGACCCAGTACTTC.

This chain uses TRBV7-9 with TRBJ2-3; tentatively, D is TRBD2 (6 bases). This CDR3 contains 15 residues. Germline V gene sequence: CDR1 SEHNR, CDR2 FQNEAQ (reference sequence). Trimming stripped 5 bases from V and 0 bases from J, with 12 bases between. CDR3 region: CASSRAGTSTDTQYF. The CDR3, as DNA: TGTGCCAGCAGCCGGGCGGGGACTAGCACAGATACGCAGTATTTT.

Note on this clone: The sample contains more than one DNA sequence encoding this CDR3. This chain uses TRBV5-1 with TRBJ1-2; 8 nucleotides match TRBD1. Germline assignment: CDR1 SGHRS and CDR2 YFSETQ. With V trimmed by 0 bases and J by 4 bases, 2 bases remained unmatched. This CDR3 has 14 residues. The CDR3 sequence is CASSLGQGTYGYTF. The CDR3 DNA reads TGCGCCAGCAGCTTGGGACAGGGGACCTATGGCTACACCTTC.

This clone was recorded once. The CDR3: CASSQTAQETQYF. The CDR3 DNA follows: TGTGCCAGCTCACAAACAGCCCAAGAGACCCAGTACTTC. The chain combines TRBV18 with TRBJ2-5; D uncertain. Germline CDR1 is KGHSH and CDR2 is LQKENI. The CDR3 consists of 13 residues. V dropped 4 bases and J dropped 1 base, with 7 bases sitting between them.

The chain recombines TRBV6-5 with TRBJ2-7, with a tentative D call TRBD1 (6 bases). The CDR3 loop spans 13 amino acids. V was trimmed by 5 bases and J by 1 base, leaving 9 bases between them. Germline V gene lookup returns CDR1 MNHEY and CDR2 SVGAGI. The CDR3 DNA reads TGTGCCAGCAGTCCTGGACAGTCCTACGAGCAGTACTTC. Protein sequence: CASSPGQSYEQYF.

The chain couples TRBV28 to TRBJ2-7; 8 positions agree with TRBD1. Germline CDR1 reads MDHEN; CDR2 reads SYDVKM. This CDR3 spans 14 amino acids. J lost 3 bases, V lost 3 bases, and 4 bases had no gene match. The CDR3 DNA sequence: TGTGCCAGCAGTTTTGGGGACAGGTTCTACGAGCAGTACTTC. Protein sequence: CASSFGDRFYEQYF.

In DNA, the CDR3 is TGTGCCAGTAGTAGGGGGCCTACATCGGGCTACACCTTC. Its protein product is CASSRGPTSGYTF. The chain joins TRBV19 to TRBJ1-2, with D tentatively TRBD1 (6 bases). Germline loops: CDR1 LNHDA, CDR2 SQIVND (reference sequence). This CDR3 has 13 amino acids. V lost 4 bases and J lost 8, with 14 bases in between.

This sequence joins TRBV6-5 and TRBJ2-7; 8 bases match TRBD1. V gave up 6 bases and J gave up 3 bases; unmatched junction bases: 10. The CDR3 runs to 15 residues. Germline CDR1 MNHEY, CDR2 SVGAGI. DNA of the CDR3: TGTGCCAGCAGGGACACAGGGGGAATGTTCTACGAGCAGTACTTC. Its protein product is CASRDTGGMFYEQYF.

This clone was recorded a few times. This rearrangement joins TRBV10-2 to TRBJ1-4; no clear D gene. The CDR3 has 13 amino acids. The V end was cut by 5 bases, the J end by 7 bases, with 11 bases between. Germline V lookup: CDR1 WSHSY, CDR2 SAAADI. The CDR3 is CASSNPGSEKLFF. The DNA for the CDR3 is TGCGCCAGCAGTAACCCTGGTAGTGAAAAACTGTTTTTT.

V is TRBV30 and J is TRBJ1-1; D is ambiguous. The CDR3 length is 15 residues. V was cut by 0 bases and J by 1 base, with 12 bases left in between. The germline V gene has CDR1 GTSNPN and CDR2 SVGIG (reference sequence). The CDR3 here is CAWSVRSPSNTEAFF. The CDR3 coding sequence is TGTGCCTGGAGTGTAAGGAGTCCTTCGAACACTGAAGCTTTCTTT.

This clone was recorded only once. The gene calls are TRBV12-3 or TRBV12-4 and TRBJ2-1, with a weak D call TRBD1 (6 bases). V was clipped by 6 bases and J by 5 bases, with 11 bases between them. The CDR3 has 13 amino acids. CDR3 protein: CASSPDSNNEQFF. The CDR3 DNA is TGTGCCAGCAGCCCGGACAGTAACAATGAGCAGTTCTTC.

This chain connects TRBV15 to TRBJ1-2; the D gene is possibly TRBD1 (6 bases). Germline V CDR1 and CDR2: LNHNV, YYDKDF (reference sequence). Trimming left V 2 bases short and J 6 bases short, with 10 bases between. The CDR3 contains 13 residues. CDR3 nucleotides: TGTGCCACCAGCAGATCACAGGGAGATGGCTACACCTTC. Translation gives CATSRSQGDGYTF. Complete variable domain (other parts from reference TRBV15 and TRBJ1-2): DAMVIQNPRYQVTQFGKPVTLSCSQTLNHNVMYWYQQKSSQAPKLLFHYYDKDFNNEADTPDNFQSRRPNTSFCFLDIRSPGLGDTAMYLCATSRSQGDGYTFGSGTRLTVV.

This chain links TRBV9 with TRBJ2-1; D uncertain. The V end lost 7 bases, the J end lost 3 bases, and 11 bases lay between the germline ends. From germline, CDR1 is SGDLS and CDR2 YYNGEE. This CDR3 has 13 residues. This CDR3 reads CASSLTVYNEQFF. In nucleotides, the CDR3 is TGTGCCAGCTCCCTTACAGTCTACAATGAGCAGTTCTTC. The whole variable domain, filled in from reference TRBV9 and TRBJ2-1, reads DSGVTQTPKHLITATGQRVTLRCSPRSGDLSVYWYQQSLDQGLQFLIQYYNGEERAKGNILERFSAQQFPDLHSELNLSSLELGDSALYFCASSLTVYNEQFFGPGTRLTVL.

The chain combines TRBV3-1 (or the pseudogene TRBV3-2) with TRBJ1-6, with 8 bases aligning to TRBD1. V shed 1 base, J shed 7 bases, and the junction held 0 bases outside the gene matches. This CDR3 has 14 amino acids. Per the germline V gene, CDR1 is LGHDT and CDR2 is YNNKEL (reference sequence). The CDR3: CASSQGQGNSPLHF. CDR3 nucleotide sequence: TGTGCCAGCAGCCAAGGACAGGGGAATTCACCCCTCCACTTT.

J is TRBJ1-2 and V is TRBV7-8, with 7 bases matching TRBD1. Per the germline V gene, CDR1 is SGHVS and CDR2 is FQNEAQ. This CDR3 comprises 13 residues. With 3 bases clipped from V and 5 bases from J, the junction kept 3 bases outside the gene matches. CDR3 sequence reads: CASSFRQGYGYTF. The DNA for the CDR3 is TGTGCCAGCAGCTTTAGACAGGGTTATGGCTACACCTTC.

The genes are TRBV13 and TRBJ1-1; possibly TRBD1 for D (5 bases). Trimming took off 5 bases at V and 5 bases at J, with 15 bases between the two ends. This CDR3 spans 14 amino acids. Germline V gene data show CDR1 as PRHDT and CDR2 as FYEKMQ (reference sequence). The CDR3 coding sequence is TGTGCCAGCAGCCAGGCGGCGGGGGGGACTGAAGCTTTCTTT. Protein product: CASSQAAGGTEAFF.